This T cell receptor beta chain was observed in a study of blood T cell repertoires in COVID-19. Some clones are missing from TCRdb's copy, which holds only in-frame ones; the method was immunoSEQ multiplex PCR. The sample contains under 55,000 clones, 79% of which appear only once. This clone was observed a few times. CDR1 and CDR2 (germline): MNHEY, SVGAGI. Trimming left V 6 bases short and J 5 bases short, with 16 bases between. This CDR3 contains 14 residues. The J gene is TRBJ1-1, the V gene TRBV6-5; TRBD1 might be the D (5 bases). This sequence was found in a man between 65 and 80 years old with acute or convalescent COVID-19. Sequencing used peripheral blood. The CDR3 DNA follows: TGTGCCAGCAGATACCTCCCGGGGACTACTGAAGCTTTCTTT. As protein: CASRYLPGTTEAFF.